The present T cell receptor beta chain was sequenced within a study of blood T cell repertoires in COVID-19. For the study at large: The United States, Italy and Spain supplied acute and convalescent COVID-19 samples. Sample material is recorded as cDNA or gDNA derived from T cells, B-cell-depleted T cells, or PBMCs.

Authors' data handling: Researchers report that nucleated cell counts were estimated from reference gene primer amplification. Data came from immunoSEQ multiplex PCR; TCRdb stores just in-frame clones and leaves some out. Clonal size and the V and J genes are those of that table, whereas D and trimming came from the DNA. Altogether some 370,000 clones are present, roughly 90% being singletons, with the ten largest covering approximately 6.2%. The receptor's source is a man aged 18-30 years with active or convalescent COVID-19. Sequenced: peripheral blood.

Written as DNA, the CDR3 is TGTGCCAGCAGCCAAGCACAGGGCAGCAATCAGCCCCAGCATTTT. Protein: CASSQAQGSNQPQHF. The chain recombines TRBV3-1 (or the pseudogene TRBV3-2) with TRBJ1-5; D possibly corresponds to TRBD1 (6 bases). This CDR3 region has 15 residues. Trimming took 1 base from V and 1 from J, leaving 8 bases between them. Germline CDR1 reads LGHDT; CDR2 reads YNNKEL (reference sequence).